Each of the 24 T cell receptor beta chains below was sequenced from the same sample in a study of identical twins. MiXCR was run by TCRdb on the 5' RACE reads, yielding one entry per CDR3 protein. Counted here are 450,000 or so distinct CDR3 sequences, about 13% occurring once; the ten biggest clones make up approximately 1%. In addition, the sample was reused for a study of yellow fever vaccine responses in identical twins.

The sequenced sample was CD4+ T cells sorted from blood. Receptor source: a woman aged 18-29 years in good health.

The chain's CDR3 is CASSQVSGSYEQFF. The CDR3, as DNA: TGTGCCAGCAGCCAAGTAAGCGGGAGCTATGAGCAGTTCTTC. The chain combines TRBV3-1 with TRBJ2-1; 8 bases are a match to TRBD2. J gave up 8 bases and V 1 base, and 4 bases lay outside the gene matches. The germline CDR1 and CDR2 sequences are LGHDT and YNNKEL (reference sequence). The CDR3 extends over 14 amino acids.

This clonotype has a handful of counts. The V call is TRBV9, the J call TRBJ2-3, with TRBD2 identical over 9 bases. The germline gives CDR1 SGDLS, CDR2 YYNGEE. The junction had 15 bases not matched to a gene; V was cut back by 2 bases and J by 5 bases. The CDR3 covers 18 residues. The CDR3 DNA reads TGTGCCAGCAGCGTCACCCTTAGCGGGGGCCAAGTGGGAGATACGCAGTATTTT. It yields the protein CASSVTLSGGQVGDTQYF.

This chain links TRBV6-2 or TRBV6-3 with TRBJ2-1, with unresolved D. The CDR3 is made up of 16 amino acids. Germline values: CDR1 MNHEY, CDR2 SVGEGT. The germline V and J ends were trimmed by 6 bases and 2 bases, with 17 bases remaining between them. The CDR3 nucleotides read TGTGCCAGCAGGAATAAAATCGGCTTAGCCTACAATGAGCAGTTCTTC. Amino acid sequence: CASRNKIGLAYNEQFF.

V usage is TRBV25-1 and J usage is TRBJ2-1, with a tentative D call TRBD1 (6 bases). The CDR3 has 13 residues. V gave up 7 bases and J gave up 4 bases, with 11 bases separating them. The V gene's germline CDR1 is MGHDK and CDR2 SYGVNS. The CDR3 loop reads CASNQGKYNEQFF. In DNA, the CDR3 is TGTGCCAGCAATCAGGGGAAGTACAATGAGCAGTTCTTC.

The chain links TRBV10-3 to TRBJ2-6; 10 positions match TRBD1. Germline CDR1 and CDR2: ENHRY and SYGVKD. J gave up 2 bases and V 8 bases, and 9 bases lay outside the gene matches. The CDR3 length is 17 residues. The CDR3 region has the DNA TGTGCCATCGGACAGGGGGGACCAAGTACTGGGGCCAACGTCCTGACTTTC. Translating gives CAIGQGGPSTGANVLTF.

The chain is built from TRBV20-1 and TRBJ2-4; 15 bases align to TRBD2. Germline V gene data show CDR1 as DFQATT and CDR2 as SNEGSKA (reference sequence). Trimming cost V 1 base and J 1 base; bases outside gene matches: 14. The CDR3 is made up of 21 amino acids. In DNA, the CDR3 is TGCAGTGCTAGAGGAAGGGGGACTAGCGGGAGGAGCCCCCTCGCCAAAAACATTCAGTACTTC. The encoded protein is CSARGRGTSGRSPLAKNIQYF.

This clonotype was counted between two and nine times. V is TRBV7-2 and J is TRBJ2-1; TRBD2 aligns across 7 bases. The CDR3 length is 15 residues. The V gene's germline CDR1 is SGHTA and CDR2 FQGNSA. The trim removed 5 bases at V and 0 bases at J, leaving 4 bases unmatched. CDR3 bases: TGTGCCAGCAGCACGAGCGGGGACTCCTACAATGAGCAGTTCTTC. Protein product: CASSTSGDSYNEQFF.

This clonotype was detected ten times or more. V gene TRBV7-2 combines with J gene TRBJ2-7; 9 bases map to TRBD1. The CDR3 consists of 14 residues. The germline V gene encodes CDR1 SGHTA and CDR2 FQGNSA. V shed 6 bases, J shed 2 bases, and the junction held 5 bases outside the gene matches. CDR3 sequence reads: CASSFGTGPYEQYF. The CDR3 DNA reads as TGTGCCAGCAGTTTTGGGACAGGGCCCTACGAGCAGTACTTC. Complete variable domain (other parts from reference TRBV7-2 and TRBJ2-7): GAGVSQSPSNKVTEKGKDVELRCDPISGHTALYWYRQSLGQGLEFLIYFQGNSAPDKSGLPSDRFSAERTGGSVSTLTIQRTQQEDSAVYLCASSFGTGPYEQYFGPGTRLTVT.

This chain connects TRBV24-1 to TRBJ2-3, with D unclear. V lost 4 bases to trimming and J lost 2 bases, with 6 bases between them. The germline V gene encodes CDR1 KGHDR and CDR2 SFDVKD. The CDR3 runs to 13 residues. The CDR3 DNA reads TGTGCCACCAGTGACCCTAACACAGATACGCAGTATTTT. This codes for CATSDPNTDTQYF.

This clonotype was counted between two and nine times. The chain is built from TRBV10-3 and TRBJ2-5; maybe TRBD2 (5 bases). Germline V CDR1 and CDR2: ENHRY, SYGVKD. This CDR3 is built from 12 residues. The V and J ends lost 10 bases and 7 bases respectively, with 16 bases between them. The CDR3 loop reads CATLDGKRTQYF. In nucleotides, the CDR3 is TGTGCCACACTAGACGGAAAACGGACCCAGTACTTC.

This clonotype was recorded a few times. This rearrangement joins TRBV30 to TRBJ1-3, with 7 bases that match TRBD1. The germline gives CDR1 GTSNPN, CDR2 SVGIG (reference sequence). Germline trimming cut 1 base from V and 6 bases from J; bases unmatched to any gene: 9. The CDR3 has 15 residues. DNA for the CDR3: TGTGCCTGGAGTGAGCCTCTGACAGGGACAAACACCATATATTTT. Protein sequence: CAWSEPLTGTNTIYF.

A few counts support this clonotype. The chain joins TRBV20-1 to TRBJ2-1; no clear D gene. Per the germline V gene, CDR1 is DFQATT and CDR2 is SNEGSKA (reference sequence). The CDR3 contains 15 residues. Trimming took 3 bases from V and 0 from J, leaving 12 bases between them. The CDR3 nucleotides read TGCAGTGCTAGCGGAGACACCAGCTCCTACAATGAGCAGTTCTTC. This sequence encodes CSASGDTSSYNEQFF.

A few counts support this clonotype. The chain joins TRBV7-2 to TRBJ2-7, with 9 positions matching TRBD2. Germline V CDR1 and CDR2: SGHTA, FQGNSA. With 5 bases clipped from V and 4 bases from J, the junction kept 9 bases outside the gene matches. The CDR3 is 15 residues long. The CDR3 reads CASSPFTSGPYEQYF. CDR3 DNA: TGTGCCAGCAGCCCATTTACTAGCGGGCCTTACGAGCAGTACTTC.

This clonotype was observed a handful of times. The chain combines TRBV28 with TRBJ2-7; tentative D call: TRBD1 (6 bases). The V gene lost 8 bases and the J gene lost 4 bases, with 18 bases spanning the gap. The V gene's germline CDR1 is MDHEN and CDR2 SYDVKM. The CDR3 covers 14 residues. CDR3 bases: TGTGCCAGCCGAAAACAGGGTGGCAGATACGAGCAGTACTTC. The encoded protein is CASRKQGGRYEQYF.

This chain connects TRBV29-1 to TRBJ2-5; 8 nucleotides align to TRBD1. J gave up 2 bases and V 6 bases, and 8 bases lay outside the gene matches. CDR1 and CDR2 (germline): SQVTM, ANQGSEA. This CDR3 is built from 14 residues. The CDR3 DNA follows: TGCAGCGTCGGGACAGGCGCCTTACAAGAGACCCAGTACTTC. It codes for CSVGTGALQETQYF.

This chain links TRBV5-1 with TRBJ2-1, with D tentatively TRBD1 or TRBD2 (6 bases each). This CDR3 is built from 16 residues. V shed 6 bases and J shed 0 bases, with 16 bases lying between them. Germline lookup yields CDR1 SGHRS and CDR2 YFSETQ. In DNA form, the CDR3 reads TGCGCCAGCATCCCGGGGGCGGGACACTCCTACAATGAGCAGTTCTTC. It encodes CASIPGAGHSYNEQFF.

This clonotype was detected a few times. The rearrangement links TRBV29-1 to TRBJ1-2; no definite D call. Germline values: CDR1 SQVTM, CDR2 ANQGSEA. V was trimmed by 7 bases and J by 5 bases, leaving 11 bases between them. The CDR3 has 11 residues. CDR3 in DNA: TGCAGCGCCGAATCGGGTTATGGCTACACCTTC. This encodes CSAESGYGYTF.

This clonotype has at least ten counts. The chain couples TRBV7-8 to TRBJ1-6; D gene unclear. The ends were cut back, 3 bases at V and 7 bases at J, with 10 bases in the middle. The CDR3 is 14 residues long. CDR1 and CDR2 (germline): SGHVS, FQNEAQ. The CDR3: CASSLIVGNSPLHF. The CDR3 nucleotides read TGTGCCAGCAGCTTGATTGTCGGGAATTCACCCCTCCACTTT.

The rearrangement joins TRBV20-1 to TRBJ2-7; TRBD1 agrees at 7 bases. Germline assignment: CDR1 DFQATT and CDR2 SNEGSKA (reference sequence). CDR3 size: 14 residues. V shed 1 base and J 3 bases; nucleotides not matched to a gene: 6. CDR3 coding DNA: TGCAGTGCTAGAGCCGGGACAGTGGACTACGAGCAGTACTTC. Protein product: CSARAGTVDYEQYF.

CDR3 residues: CATAPGTGWYEQYF. The CDR3 region has the DNA TGTGCCACCGCCCCCGGGACAGGGTGGTACGAGCAGTACTTC. This chain uses TRBV19 with TRBJ2-7; 9 bases line up with TRBD1. The germline V gene encodes CDR1 LNHDA and CDR2 SQIVND (reference sequence). The V segment lost 10 bases and the J segment 4 bases; nucleotides outside the gene matches: 11. CDR3 length: 14 residues.

The table lists this clonotype with many counts. The J gene is TRBJ2-3, the V gene TRBV5-1; TRBD2 agrees at 12 bases. V shed 5 bases, J shed 2 bases, and the junction held 6 bases outside the gene matches. This CDR3 comprises 16 residues. Germline V gene data show CDR1 as SGHRS and CDR2 as YFSETQ. The CDR3 DNA reads TGCGCCAGCAGATTAACTAGCGGGGGGTTCACAGATACGCAGTATTTT. Its protein product is CASRLTSGGFTDTQYF.

The chain uses TRBV25-1 and TRBJ2-7, with TRBD1 matching 8 bases. Trimming cost V 4 bases and J 3 bases; bases outside gene matches: 5. Germline values: CDR1 MGHDK, CDR2 SYGVNS. This CDR3 is 14 amino acids long. DNA of the CDR3: TGTGCCAGCAGTGCGACAGGGGTTCTCTACGAGCAGTACTTC. Translated: CASSATGVLYEQYF.

In its sample, this clonotype was seen a few times. This chain joins TRBV7-2 and TRBJ2-2, with 8 bases aligning to TRBD1. The J segment lost 3 bases and the V segment lost 3 bases, leaving 3 bases of the junction unmatched. There are 15 residues in the CDR3. Germline CDR1 SGHTA, CDR2 FQGNSA. The CDR3 nucleotides read TGTGCCAGCAGCTTGGACAGGGCGCACACCGGGGAGCTGTTTTTT. Amino acids: CASSLDRAHTGELFF.

The table lists this clonotype with a count of one. The chain combines TRBV2 with TRBJ2-5, with D unclear. The V gene lost 3 bases and the J gene lost 1 base, with 12 bases spanning the gap. The CDR3 is 15 amino acids. Germline V gene data show CDR1 as SNHLY and CDR2 as FYNNEI. The CDR3 loop is CASSEGRRIQETQYF. The CDR3 region has the DNA TGTGCCAGCAGTGAGGGCAGGCGAATCCAAGAGACCCAGTACTTC.